The clone carrying this TCR beta chain was seen repeatedly, ten times or more. The library had UMIs added by 3' ligation of an oligonucleotide to TCR cDNA. Adult healthy volunteers gave 2.5 ml peripheral blood for whole-blood RNA. Reverse transcription used DNase-treated unsorted total RNA, aiming for roughly 1 to 1000 ng. These data come from a study of naive and memory T cell subsets. Amplification of ligated cDNA took four PCR rounds with SP2 and nested alpha and beta constant primers. Reverse transcription of blood and skin TCR RNA was primed at alpha and beta constant regions. TCRdb independently ran MiXCR on the 5' RACE reads; one entry per CDR3 protein. The data hold some 60,000 distinct CDR3 sequences, with about 7.1% observed a single time. The source is a female donor in good health.

DNA for the CDR3: TGCGCCAGCAGCTTCCCAGGGGCCAATCGAGAGACCCAGTACTTC. Its protein is CASSFPGANRETQYF. The J gene is TRBJ2-5, the V gene TRBV5-1, with D possibly being TRBD1 (6 bases). Germline-derived CDR1 and CDR2 are SGHRS and YFSETQ. CDR3 length equals 15 residues. V shed 2 bases and J shed 4 bases, with 15 bases lying between them.